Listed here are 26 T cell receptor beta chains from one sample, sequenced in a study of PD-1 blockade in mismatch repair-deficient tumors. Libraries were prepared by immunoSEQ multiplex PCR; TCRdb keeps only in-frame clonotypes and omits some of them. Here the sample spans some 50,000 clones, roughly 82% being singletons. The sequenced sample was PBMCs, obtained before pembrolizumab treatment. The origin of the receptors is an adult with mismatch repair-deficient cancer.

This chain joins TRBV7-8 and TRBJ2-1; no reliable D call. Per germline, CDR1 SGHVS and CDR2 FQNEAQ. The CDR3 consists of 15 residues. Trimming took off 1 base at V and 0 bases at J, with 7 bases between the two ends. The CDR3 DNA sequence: TGTGCCAGCAGCTTAGAGGGAAGCTCCTACAATGAGCAGTTCTTC. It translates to CASSLEGSSYNEQFF.

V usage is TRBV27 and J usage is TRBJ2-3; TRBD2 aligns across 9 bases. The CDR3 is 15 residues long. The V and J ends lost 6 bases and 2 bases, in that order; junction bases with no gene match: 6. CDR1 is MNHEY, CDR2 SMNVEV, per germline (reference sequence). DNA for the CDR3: TGTGCCAGCAGCCTGGAGCGGGAGGACACAGATACGCAGTATTTT. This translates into CASSLEREDTDTQYF.

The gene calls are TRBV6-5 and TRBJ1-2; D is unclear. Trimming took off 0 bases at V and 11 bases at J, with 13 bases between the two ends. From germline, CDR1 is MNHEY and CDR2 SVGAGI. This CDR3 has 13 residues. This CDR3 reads CASSYSNQASYTF. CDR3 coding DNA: TGTGCCAGCAGTTACTCGAACCAGGCTTCGTACACCTTC.

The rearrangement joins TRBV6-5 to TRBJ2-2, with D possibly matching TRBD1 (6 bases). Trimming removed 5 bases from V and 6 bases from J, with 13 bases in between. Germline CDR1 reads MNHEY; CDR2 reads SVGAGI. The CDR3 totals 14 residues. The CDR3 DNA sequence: TGTGCCAGCAGTACAGGGTATAGTGCCGGGGAGCTGTTTTTT. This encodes CASSTGYSAGELFF.

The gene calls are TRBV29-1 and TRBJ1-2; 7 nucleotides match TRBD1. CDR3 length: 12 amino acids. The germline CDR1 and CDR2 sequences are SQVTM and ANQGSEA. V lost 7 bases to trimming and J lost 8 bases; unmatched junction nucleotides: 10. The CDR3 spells CSAIQGRGGYTF. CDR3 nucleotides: TGCAGCGCTATACAGGGGCGTGGAGGCTACACCTTC.

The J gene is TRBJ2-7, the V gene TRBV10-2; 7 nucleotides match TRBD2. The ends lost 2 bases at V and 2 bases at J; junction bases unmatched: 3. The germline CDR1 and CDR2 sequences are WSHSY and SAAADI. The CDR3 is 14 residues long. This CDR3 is CASSESGRAYEQYF. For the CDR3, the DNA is TGCGCCAGCAGTGAGAGTGGGAGGGCCTACGAGCAGTACTTC.

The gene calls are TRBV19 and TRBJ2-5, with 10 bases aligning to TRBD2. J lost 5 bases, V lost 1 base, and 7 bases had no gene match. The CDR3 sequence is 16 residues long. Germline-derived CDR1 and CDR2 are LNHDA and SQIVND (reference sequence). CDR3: CASSIGTSGVGETQYF. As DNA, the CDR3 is TGTGCCAGTAGTATAGGAACTAGCGGGGTCGGGGAGACCCAGTACTTC.

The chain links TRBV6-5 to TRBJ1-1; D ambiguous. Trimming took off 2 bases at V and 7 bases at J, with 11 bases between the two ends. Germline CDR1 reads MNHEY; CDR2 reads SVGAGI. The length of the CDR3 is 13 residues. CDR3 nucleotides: TGTGCCAGCAGTTACACAGCCTGGGGTGAAGCTTTCTTT. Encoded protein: CASSYTAWGEAFF.

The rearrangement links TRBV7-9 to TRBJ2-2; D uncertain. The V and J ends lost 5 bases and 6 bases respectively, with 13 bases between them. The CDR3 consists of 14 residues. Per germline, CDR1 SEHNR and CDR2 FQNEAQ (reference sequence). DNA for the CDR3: TGTGCCAGCAGCCGAATTTTTTACCCCGGGGAGCTGTTTTTT. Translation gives CASSRIFYPGELFF.

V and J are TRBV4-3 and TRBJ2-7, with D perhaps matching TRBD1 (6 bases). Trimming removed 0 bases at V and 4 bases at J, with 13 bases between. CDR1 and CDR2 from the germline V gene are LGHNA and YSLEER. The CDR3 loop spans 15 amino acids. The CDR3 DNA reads TGCGCCAGCAGCCAAGATCCGAAGCAGGGGTACGAGCAGTACTTC. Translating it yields CASSQDPKQGYEQYF.

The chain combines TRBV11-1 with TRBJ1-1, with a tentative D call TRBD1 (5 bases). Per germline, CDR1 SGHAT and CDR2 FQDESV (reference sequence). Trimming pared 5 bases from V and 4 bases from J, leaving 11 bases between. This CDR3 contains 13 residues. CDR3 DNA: TGTGCCAGCAGCACGGGACTACTCACTGAAGCTTTCTTT. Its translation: CASSTGLLTEAFF.

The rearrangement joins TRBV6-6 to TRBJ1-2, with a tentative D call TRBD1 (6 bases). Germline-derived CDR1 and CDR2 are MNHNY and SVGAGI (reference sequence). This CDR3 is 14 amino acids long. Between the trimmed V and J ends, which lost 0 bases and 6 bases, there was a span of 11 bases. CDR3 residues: CASSYSAQGNGYTF. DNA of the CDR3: TGTGCCAGCAGTTACTCCGCCCAGGGGAATGGCTACACCTTC.

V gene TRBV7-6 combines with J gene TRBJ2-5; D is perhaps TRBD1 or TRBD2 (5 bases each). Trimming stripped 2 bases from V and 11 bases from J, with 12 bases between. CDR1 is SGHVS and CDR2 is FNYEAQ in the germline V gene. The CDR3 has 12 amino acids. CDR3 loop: CASSLPQDWQYF. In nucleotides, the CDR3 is TGTGCCAGCAGCTTACCACAGGACTGGCAGTACTTC. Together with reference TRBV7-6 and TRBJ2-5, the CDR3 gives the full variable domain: GAGVSQSPRYKVTKRGQDVALRCDPISGHVSLYWYRQALGQGPEFLTYFNYEAQQDKSGLPNDRFSAERPEGSISTLTIQRTEQRDSAMYRCASSLPQDWQYFGPGTRLLVL.

The CDR3 reads CAWEGSEAKNIQYF. The CDR3 DNA reads TGTGCCTGGGAGGGTAGCGAGGCCAAAAACATTCAGTACTTC. The chain employs TRBV30 and TRBJ2-4; a weak D match, TRBD2 (5 bases). This CDR3 is 14 amino acids long. CDR1 and CDR2 (germline): GTSNPN, SVGIG (reference sequence). The V end was cut by 5 bases, the J end by 1 base, with 12 bases between.

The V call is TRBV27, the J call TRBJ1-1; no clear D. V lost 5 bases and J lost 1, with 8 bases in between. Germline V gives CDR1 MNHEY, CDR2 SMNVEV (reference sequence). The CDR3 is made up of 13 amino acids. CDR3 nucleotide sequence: TGTGCCAGCAGTCCAGGACGGAACACTGAAGCTTTCTTT. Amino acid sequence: CASSPGRNTEAFF.

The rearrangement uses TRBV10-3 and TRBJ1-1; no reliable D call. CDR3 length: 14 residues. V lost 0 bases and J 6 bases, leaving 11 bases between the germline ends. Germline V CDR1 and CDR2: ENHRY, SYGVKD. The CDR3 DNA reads TGTGCCATCAGTGAGTCGATCCGAAATGCTGAAGCTTTCTTT. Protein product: CAISESIRNAEAFF.

The CDR3 is CASSPGVEETQYF. CDR3 coding DNA: TGTGCCAGCAGCCCAGGCGTGGAAGAGACCCAGTACTTC. This chain connects TRBV14 to TRBJ2-5; no firm D call. The CDR3 spans 13 residues. From germline, CDR1 is SGHDN and CDR2 FVKESK. Trimming took 4 bases from V and 3 from J, leaving 9 bases between them.

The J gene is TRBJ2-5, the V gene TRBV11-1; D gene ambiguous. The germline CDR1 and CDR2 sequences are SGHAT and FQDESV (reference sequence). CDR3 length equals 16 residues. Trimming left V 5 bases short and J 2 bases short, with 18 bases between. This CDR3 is CASSRRQRVLQETQYF. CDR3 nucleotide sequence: TGTGCCAGCAGCCGTAGGCAGCGCGTCTTGCAAGAGACCCAGTACTTC. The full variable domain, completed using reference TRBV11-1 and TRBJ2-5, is EAEVAQSPRYKITEKSQAVAFWCDPISGHATLYWYRQILGQGPELLVQFQDESVVDDSQLPKDRFSAERLKGVDSTLKIQPAELGDSAMYLCASSRRQRVLQETQYFGPGTRLLVL.

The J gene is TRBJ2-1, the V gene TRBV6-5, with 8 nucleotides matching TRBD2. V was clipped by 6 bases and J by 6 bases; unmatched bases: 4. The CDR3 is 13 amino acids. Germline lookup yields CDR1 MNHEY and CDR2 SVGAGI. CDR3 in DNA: TGTGCCAGCAGGAGTACTAGCGGCAATGAGCAGTTCTTC. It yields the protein CASRSTSGNEQFF.

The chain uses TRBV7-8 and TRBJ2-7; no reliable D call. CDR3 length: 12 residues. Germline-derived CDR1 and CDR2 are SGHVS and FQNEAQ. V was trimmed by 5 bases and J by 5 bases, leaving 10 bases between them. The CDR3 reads CASSPVRDEQYF. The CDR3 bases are TGTGCCAGCAGCCCCGTCCGCGACGAGCAGTACTTC.

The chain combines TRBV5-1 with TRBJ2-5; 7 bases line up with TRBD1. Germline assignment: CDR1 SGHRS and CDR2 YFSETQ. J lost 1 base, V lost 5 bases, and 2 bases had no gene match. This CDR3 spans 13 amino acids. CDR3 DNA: TGCGCCAGCAGTGGACAGGCCCAAGAGACCCAGTACTTC. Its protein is CASSGQAQETQYF.

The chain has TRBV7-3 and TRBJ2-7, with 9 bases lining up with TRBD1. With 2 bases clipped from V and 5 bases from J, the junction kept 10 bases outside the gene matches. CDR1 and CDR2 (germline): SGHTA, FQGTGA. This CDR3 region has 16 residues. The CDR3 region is CASSLVRGQGLHEQYF. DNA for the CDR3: TGTGCCAGCAGCTTAGTCAGGGGACAGGGATTACACGAGCAGTACTTC. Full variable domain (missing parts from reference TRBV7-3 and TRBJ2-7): GAGVSQTPSNKVTEKGKYVELRCDPISGHTALYWYRQSLGQGPEFLIYFQGTGAADDSGLPNDRFFAVRPEGSVSTLKIQRTERGDSAVYLCASSLVRGQGLHEQYFGPGTRLTVT.

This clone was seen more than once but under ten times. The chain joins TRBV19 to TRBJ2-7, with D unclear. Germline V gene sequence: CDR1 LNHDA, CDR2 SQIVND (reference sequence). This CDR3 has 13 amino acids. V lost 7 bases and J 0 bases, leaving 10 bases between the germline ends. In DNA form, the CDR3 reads TGTGCCAGTATGGGCGGCCGCTCCTACGAGCAGTACTTC. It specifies CASMGGRSYEQYF.

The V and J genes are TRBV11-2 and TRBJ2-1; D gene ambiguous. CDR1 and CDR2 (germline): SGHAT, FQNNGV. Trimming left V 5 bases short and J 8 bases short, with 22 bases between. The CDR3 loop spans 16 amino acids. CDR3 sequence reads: CASSQLTNPLVDEQFF. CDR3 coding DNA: TGTGCCAGCAGCCAACTTACTAACCCTCTAGTGGATGAGCAGTTCTTC.

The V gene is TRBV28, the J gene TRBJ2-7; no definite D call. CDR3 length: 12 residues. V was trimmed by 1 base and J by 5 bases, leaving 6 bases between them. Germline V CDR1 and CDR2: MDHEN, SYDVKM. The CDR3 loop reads CASSLSLDEQYF. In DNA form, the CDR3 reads TGTGCCAGCAGTTTATCCCTAGACGAGCAGTACTTC.

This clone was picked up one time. The CDR3 coding sequence is TGTGCCAGTAGTATCCGGACTAGCGGGAGGGTGGTTGGGGCCAACGTCCTGACTTTC. It is translated as CASSIRTSGRVVGANVLTF. The V call is TRBV19, the J call TRBJ2-6; 15 bases match TRBD2. The CDR3 has 19 amino acids. Germline CDR1 LNHDA, CDR2 SQIVND (reference sequence). After removal of 3 bases from V and 3 bases from J, the junction contained 6 bases not matched to a gene. The full variable domain, completed using reference TRBV19 and TRBJ2-6, is DGGITQSPKYLFRKEGQNVTLSCEQNLNHDAMYWYRQDPGQGLRLIYYSQIVNDFQKGDIAEGYSVSREKKESFPLTVTSAQKNPTAFYLCASSIRTSGRVVGANVLTFGAGSRLTVL.